This T cell receptor (beta chain) was sequenced in a study of cytomegalovirus exposure and HLA in healthy donors. V gave up 4 bases and J gave up 8 bases, with 20 bases separating them. The length of the CDR3 is 15 residues. The germline V gene has CDR1 LNHNV and CDR2 YYDKDF (reference sequence). The primer mix had 60 Vbeta and 13 Jbeta primers. Profiled with immunoSEQ multiplex PCR; TCRdb holds only in-frame clones, not every one. The top ten clones hold approximately 2% of a sample with 130,000 or so clones, 70% to 80% of them seen once. This clone was picked up one time. The sequence derives from a female donor in good health and CMV-seropositive. The V gene is TRBV15, the J gene TRBJ1-2, with TRBD1 as a possible D gene (6 bases). The specimen was PBMCs. The CDR3 sequence is CATSTPGTLRGGYTF. The DNA for the CDR3 is TGTGCCACCAGCACTCCCGGGACACTAAGGGGAGGCTACACCTTC.